The clone carrying this T cell receptor beta chain appeared a few times. V lost 5 bases and J lost 2, with 7 bases in between. The germline CDR1 and CDR2 sequences are DFQATT and SNEGSKA (reference sequence). This CDR3 region has 12 residues. The data were taken from a study of T cells in Graves' hyperthyroidism and ophthalmopathy. As for the study in general: Upon initial diagnosis and before any treatment, peripheral blood was collected.

Used for diagnoses were clinical symptoms, serum thyroxine and TRAb, thyroid ultrasound and orbital computed tomography. An approximately 10 ml volume of fresh peripheral blood provided the PBMCs. Amplified regions were TCR beta CDR3 sequences from RNA transcripts. HTBI primers were employed in a first-round RT-PCR of the TCR CDR3. TCRdb re-called the multiplex PCR reads with MiXCR, one entry per CDR3 protein. The table records about 500,000 distinct CDR3 sequences, 15% to 20% of them present only once. The receptor was isolated from a woman between 25 and 40 years old with Graves' ophthalmopathy. The sample comprised blood. V usage is TRBV20-1 and J usage is TRBJ1-5, with D perhaps matching TRBD1 (5 bases). CDR3 bases: TGCAGTGCTGGGGGAGGCAATCAGCCCCAGCATTTT. Translated, it gives CSAGGGNQPQHF.